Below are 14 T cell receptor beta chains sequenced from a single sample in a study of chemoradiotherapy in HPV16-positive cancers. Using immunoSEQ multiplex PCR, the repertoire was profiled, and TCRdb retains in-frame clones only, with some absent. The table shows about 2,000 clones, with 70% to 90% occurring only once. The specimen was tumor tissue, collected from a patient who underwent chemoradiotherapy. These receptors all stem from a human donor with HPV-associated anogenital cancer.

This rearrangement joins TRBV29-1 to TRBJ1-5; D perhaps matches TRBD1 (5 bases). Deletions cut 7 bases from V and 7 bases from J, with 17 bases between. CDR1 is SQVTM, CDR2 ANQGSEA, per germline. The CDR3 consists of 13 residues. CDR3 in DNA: TGCAGCGGCTGGGTCGGGGCTGGCCAGCCCCAGCATTTT. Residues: CSGWVGAGQPQHF.

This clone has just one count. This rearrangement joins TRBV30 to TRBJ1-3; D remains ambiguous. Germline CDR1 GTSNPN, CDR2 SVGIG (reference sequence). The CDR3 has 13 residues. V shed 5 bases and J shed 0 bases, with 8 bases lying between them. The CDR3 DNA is TGTGCCTGGTCACGGTCCTCTGGAAACACCATATATTTT. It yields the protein CAWSRSSGNTIYF. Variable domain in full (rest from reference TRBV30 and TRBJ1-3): SQTIHQWPATLVQPVGSPLSLECTVEGTSNPNLYWYRQAAGRGLQLLFYSVGIGQISSEVPQNLSASRPQDRQFILSSKKLLLSDSGFYLCAWSRSSGNTIYFGEGSWLTVV.

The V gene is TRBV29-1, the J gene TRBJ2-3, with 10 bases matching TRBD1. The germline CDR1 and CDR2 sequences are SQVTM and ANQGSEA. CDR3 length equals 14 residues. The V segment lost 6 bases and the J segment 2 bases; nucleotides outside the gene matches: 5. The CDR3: CSVRTGGNTDTQYF. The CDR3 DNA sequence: TGCAGCGTGCGGACAGGGGGAAACACAGATACGCAGTATTTT.

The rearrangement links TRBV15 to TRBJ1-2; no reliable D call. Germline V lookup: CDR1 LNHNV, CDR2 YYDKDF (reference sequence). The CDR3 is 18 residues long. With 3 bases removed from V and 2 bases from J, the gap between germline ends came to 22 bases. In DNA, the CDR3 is TGTGCCACCAGCAGCCTCGAGGGCCGTGCAATATTAAACTATGGCTACACCTTC. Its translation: CATSSLEGRAILNYGYTF.

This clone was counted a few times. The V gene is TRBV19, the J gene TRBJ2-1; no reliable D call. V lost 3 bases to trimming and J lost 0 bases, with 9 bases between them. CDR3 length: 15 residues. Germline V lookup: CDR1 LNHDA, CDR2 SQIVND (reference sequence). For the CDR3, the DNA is TGTGCCAGTAGTATCGGATTGAACTCCTACAATGAGCAGTTCTTC. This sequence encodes CASSIGLNSYNEQFF. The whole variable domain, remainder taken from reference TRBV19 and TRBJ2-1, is DGGITQSPKYLFRKEGQNVTLSCEQNLNHDAMYWYRQDPGQGLRLIYYSQIVNDFQKGDIAEGYSVSREKKESFPLTVTSAQKNPTAFYLCASSIGLNSYNEQFFGPGTRLTVL.

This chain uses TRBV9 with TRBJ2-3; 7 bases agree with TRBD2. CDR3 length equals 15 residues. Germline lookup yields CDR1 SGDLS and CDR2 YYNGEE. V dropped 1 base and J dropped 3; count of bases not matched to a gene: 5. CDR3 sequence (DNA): TGTGCCAGCAGCGTAACGGGCGGGAGAACAGATACGCAGTATTTT. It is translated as CASSVTGGRTDTQYF.

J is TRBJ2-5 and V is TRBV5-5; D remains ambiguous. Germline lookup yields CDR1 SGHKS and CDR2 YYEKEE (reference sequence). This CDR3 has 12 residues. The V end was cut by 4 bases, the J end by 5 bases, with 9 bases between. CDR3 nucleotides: TGTGCCAGCAGCCCTGAAATGGAGACCCAGTACTTC. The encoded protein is CASSPEMETQYF.

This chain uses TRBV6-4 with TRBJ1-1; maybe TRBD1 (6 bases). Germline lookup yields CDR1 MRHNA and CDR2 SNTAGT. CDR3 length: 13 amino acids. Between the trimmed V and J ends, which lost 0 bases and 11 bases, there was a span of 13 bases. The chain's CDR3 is CASSDSSAGEAFF. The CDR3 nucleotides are TGTGCCAGCAGTGACTCGAGCGCAGGGGAGGCTTTCTTT.

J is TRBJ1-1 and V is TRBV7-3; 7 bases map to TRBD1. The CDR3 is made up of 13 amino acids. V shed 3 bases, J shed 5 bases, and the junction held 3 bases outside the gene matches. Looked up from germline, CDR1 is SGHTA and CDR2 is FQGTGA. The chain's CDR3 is CASSFNRGTEAFF. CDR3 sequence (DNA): TGTGCCAGCAGCTTTAACAGGGGTACTGAAGCTTTCTTT.

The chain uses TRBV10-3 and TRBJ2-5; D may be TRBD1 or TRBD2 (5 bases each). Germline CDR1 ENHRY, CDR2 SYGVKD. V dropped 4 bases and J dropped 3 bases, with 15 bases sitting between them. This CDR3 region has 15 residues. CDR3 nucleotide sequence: TGTGCCATCAGTGGAACCCGGGACCCCAAAGAGACCCAGTACTTC. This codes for CAISGTRDPKETQYF.

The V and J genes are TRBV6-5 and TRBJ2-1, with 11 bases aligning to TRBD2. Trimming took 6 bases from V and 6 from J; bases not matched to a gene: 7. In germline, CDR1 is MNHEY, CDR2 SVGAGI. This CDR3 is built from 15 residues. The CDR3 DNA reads TGTGCCAGCAGGGCGACTAGCGGGAAGGGCAATGAGCAGTTCTTC. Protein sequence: CASRATSGKGNEQFF.

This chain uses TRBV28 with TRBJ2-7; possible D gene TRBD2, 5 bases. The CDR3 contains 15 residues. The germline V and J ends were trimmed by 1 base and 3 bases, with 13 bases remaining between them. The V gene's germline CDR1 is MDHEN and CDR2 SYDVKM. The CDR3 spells CASSLSDLGSYEQYF. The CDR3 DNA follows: TGTGCCAGCAGTTTATCCGATCTTGGGAGCTACGAGCAGTACTTC.

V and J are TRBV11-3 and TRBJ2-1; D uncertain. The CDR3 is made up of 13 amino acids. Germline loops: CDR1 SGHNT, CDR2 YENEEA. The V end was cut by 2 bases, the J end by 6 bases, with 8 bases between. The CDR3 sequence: CASSLYSINEQFF. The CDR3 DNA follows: TGTGCCAGCAGCTTATACAGTATCAATGAGCAGTTCTTC.

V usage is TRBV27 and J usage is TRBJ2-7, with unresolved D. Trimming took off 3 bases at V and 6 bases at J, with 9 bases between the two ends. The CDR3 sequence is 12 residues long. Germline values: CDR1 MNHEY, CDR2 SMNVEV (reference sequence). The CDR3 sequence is CASSLQGFEQYF. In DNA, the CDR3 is TGTGCCAGCAGTTTGCAAGGGTTCGAGCAGTACTTC.